This T cell receptor (beta chain) derives from a study of cytomegalovirus exposure and HLA in healthy donors. Study findings and constraints: For most TCR sequences rarity was the rule, although some public TCRs occurred in many donors.

The CDR3 extends over 13 amino acids. With regard to this clone: What it binds is not known.

Both 60 Vbeta primers and 13 Jbeta primers went into the PCR. Generated by immunoSEQ multiplex PCR, the TCRdb table keeps only in-frame clones and is missing some. Of about 40,000 clones listed, 66% were seen once; the top ten hold more than 15%. V usage is TRBV21-1 and J usage is TRBJ1-2; the D call of TRBD1 is as the table states it, not checked on the DNA. TRBV21-1 is a listed pseudogene. Material for sequencing was PBMCs. This clonotype originated in a man aged 45-65 years in good health and CMV-seropositive. CDR3 bases: TGTGCCAGCAGCGGCAGGGGGATCTATGGCTACACCTTC. Amino acid sequence: CASSGRGIYGYTF.